The source of this T cell receptor beta chain is a study of cytomegalovirus exposure and HLA in healthy donors (dated by TCRdb to about 2017). Context from the whole study: According to an earlier analysis of 550 to 700 of the donors, about 170 million T cells yielded over 90 million unique TCR beta sequences and 250 to 350 Gb of sequence data. Among about 400 genotyped donors of the cohort, an average of around 250,000 unique TCR beta nucleotide sequences was sequenced per donor, of which about 19% were non-productive. Every repertoire in the discovery cohort had been generated on one and the same sequencing platform. Class I and class II HLA loci were covered by the typing at four-digit resolution. To predict cytomegalovirus infection status, the study combined high-throughput TCR immunosequencing, statistical association of individual TCRs with disease status, and machine learning. The later analysis used no new phenotypic data to find candidate immune exposures, relying instead on TCR beta sequences and their occurrence across donors. A separate validation cohort of 100 to 150 different subjects was used in addition to the roughly 720-subject first cohort. The number of donors typed differed by locus, with roughly 629-640 for A, B, C, DRB1 and DQB1, about 500 for DQA1, approximately 580 for DPA1, and around 430 for DPB1. Roughly 5 DR-DQ haplotypes were handled as single units for association and clustering, since linkage in the cohort was strong. To decide whether each TCR beta V gene segment behaved as functional or pseudogenic, an earlier analysis of some 600 of the donors relied on high-throughput TCR beta sequencing. Roughly 300 gigabases of sequencing data and tens of millions of unique TCR sequences were included in an early release covering over 600 HLA-typed donors. The genetic ancestry cluster associated with self-reported Caucasian donors included over 65% of the approximately 400 genotyped donors. To study patterns of TCR occurrence, a later analysis re-analyzed previously published TCR beta repertoires from 666 donors and added high-resolution HLA genotyping. In a later genetic analysis, genome-wide SNP genotypes for about 65% of the 666 donors were used, and that subset was treated as a discovery cohort. The study used immunosequencing to profile the T cell repertoires of more than 650 subjects and linked those repertoires to cytomegalovirus serostatus. The study aimed to test whether cataloging public T cell receptors could reveal signatures of past pathogen exposure. Alongside the repertoire data, information on donor age, sex, ethnicity and CMV serostatus was compiled.

Turning to this clone: Its antigen is unknown. No much larger clone exists at a distance of one base, and base qualities are not known.

Receptor libraries were prepared by the immunoSEQ multiplex PCR assay. The multiplex PCR relied on a mix of 60 forward primers for TCR Vbeta segments and 13 reverse primers for TCR Jbeta segments. The CDR3 region of rearranged TCR beta genes was amplified from genomic DNA by a multiplex PCR assay. The Illumina HiSeq System was used to sequence the amplified TCR beta libraries as 87-base-pair reads. Concerning the study's data processing: Across the 670 or so repertoires, a later analysis counted some 81 million unique TCR beta chains, around 11 million of which were shared by at least two donors. A nearest-neighbor algorithm error-corrected the raw reads and collapsed the reads into unique sequences, merging closely related sequences to remove PCR and sequencing errors. Alignment of CDR3 sequences to IMGT reference sequences was used to assign V, D and J gene segments. For a sequence to be retained, a match of at least six nucleotides to both a V gene segment and a J gene segment was required. Rearrangements were called productive when the CDR3 lacked stop codons and stayed in frame with V and J; all others were non-productive. CDR3 was defined according to IMGT convention as the region running from the second conserved V-encoded cysteine to the conserved J-encoded phenylalanine. Sequences without an unambiguous match to a single V gene segment were excluded from the earlier analysis of a few hundred of the donors. In an earlier analysis of approximately 560 of the donors, a V segment was called functional when productive rearrangements were above 56.7%, and segregating when the standard deviation between donors exceeded 5%. A statistical classification framework was built for diagnosing cytomegalovirus status from the catalog of TCR beta chain sequences. A later analysis assigned V and J genes by comparing TCR nucleotide sequences with IMGT/GENE-DB human TR gene sequences. In a later analysis, CDR3 sequences and most-parsimonious VDJ recombination scenarios were assigned using the TCRdist pipeline. A later analysis defined each TCR beta chain by its CDR3 amino acid sequence plus V-gene family, and excluded reads lacking a unique V-gene family. To address suspected cross-contamination and a sequencing artifact, a later analysis removed a few hundred highly shared, low-generation-probability nucleotide sequences. In a later analysis, a clonal expansion index was calculated for each public chain from normalized within-repertoire ranks of inferred template counts. Generation probabilities in a later analysis came from a VDJ recombination model fitted to out-of-frame rearrangements, and those results were checked against IGoR. In a later analysis, TCR-TCR, TCR-HLA and TCR-CMV co-occurrence was scored with hypergeometric tests, and a repertoire-size bias correction was applied to TCR pairs. To estimate false discovery rates, a later analysis permuted the HLA or CMV assignments 20 times. A later analysis grouped co-occurring TCRs with DBSCAN, adding TCRdist sequence similarity when clustering within HLA-allele-positive subsets. Repertoires with fewer than 30,000 or more than 120,000 public chains, plus five repertoires with anomalous nucleotide sharing, were excluded from co-occurrence clustering. TCRdb mirrors the immuneACCESS table, restricted to in-frame sequences. Some clones are absent from its copies; in checked studies, under half trace to an unresolved V gene, and the reason for the others is unknown. From that table come the V and J calls and clone size; the DNA was used to work out D and trimming. This sample has some 220,000 clones in its table, and 77% of those were observed once. The top ten constitute 2.7% of the sample.

The cohort comprised several hundred healthy bone marrow donors. At the time of sampling, every cohort member was nominally healthy, though immune exposures that went unrecorded were likely present. The donor was CMV seropositive and belonged to the group of about 290 seropositive cohort members. Every donor gave a peripheral blood sample, and the peripheral blood mononuclear cells from that sample were used for TCR beta sequencing. Genomic DNA extraction from the blood cell samples was performed with the Qiagen DNeasy Blood Extraction Kit. CDR1 SGHDT and CDR2 YYEEEE were looked up in the germline V gene. The CDR3 sequence holds 15 residues, the cysteine and phenylalanine included. Just the 45-base CDR3 DNA is kept, in frame starting at base 1. V and J lose 4 bases and 0 bases, and a span of 13 bases separates them. Points the paper makes about the study in general: This cohort had only TCR beta chains sequenced, and the lack of alpha or paired-chain data limited which features could be detected. Compared with the roughly 670-donor mean, donors in an Asian-associated ancestry cluster had fewer N-insertions in productive TCRs, according to a later genetic analysis. According to a later analysis, most CMV-associated TCR beta chains appeared to be HLA-restricted, and the HLA associations seemed to be driven largely by CMV exposure. Several of the top co-occurrence clusters appeared to be linked to parvovirus B19, influenza, CMV and Epstein-Barr virus, according to a later analysis. In the study, some 160 TCR beta chains were listed as associated with cytomegalovirus. A further reported finding was that TCR beta sequences accurately predicted the HLA-A and HLA-B alleles for most subjects in the first cohort. A later analysis found that TCR association rates varied across HLA loci, with DRB1 alleles showing the most associated TCRs and HLA-C alleles the fewest. A later analysis associated 16,951 TCR beta sequences with specific HLA alleles at a false discovery rate of 0.05. A cluster of highly shared sequence variants was judged likely to be a technical artifact of the sequencing pipeline. Some IMGT-functional V segments, including TRBV6-2 and TRBV6-3, could not be told apart with the 87-base-pair reads, so those segments were excluded. Because counts were too low, about 17 rarely observed V segments, including chromosome 9 orphons, were excluded from the earlier analysis of about 500 of the donors. Three of the identified cytomegalovirus-associated TCR beta chains were confirmed in vitro to be specific for cytomegalovirus antigens. An association between a missense DCLRE1C variant and V-gene and J-gene trimming of TCR beta chains was found in a later genetic analysis and replicated in an independent cohort. When HLA alleles, especially DR and DQ, strongly co-occurred, attributing TCR associations to individual alleles was difficult. Immune exposure information for the cohort was limited to CMV serostatus. The authors suggested that the approach could potentially be extended to other disease states and immunological phenotypes. Broadly in line with IMGT annotations, most TCR beta V segments showed up in productive rearrangements about 87% or about 30% of the time in an earlier analysis of approximately 600 of the donors. Correlated functional status among segregating V segments might be attributable to linkage disequilibrium, but an unknown experimental factor could not be ruled out. Cytomegalovirus status was reported to be diagnosed by the classifier with high specificity and sensitivity in both the original and validation cohorts. Roughly uniform sequencing depth across donors was assumed in presence/absence analyses, although this assumption may not hold. Because HLA typing was missing for some donors at each locus, association tests included only the typed subset. Most TCR sequences were observed very rarely across donors, whereas some public TCRs were present in many individuals. In a later analysis, HLA-associated TCR beta chains showed more clonal expansion and lower generation probabilities than non-associated chains that were equally common.

The specimen sequenced was PBMCs. This sequence uses TRBV5-6 and TRBJ2-5; the D segment cannot be called with confidence. This sequence originates from a woman in her sixties or seventies in good health and CMV-seropositive. The nucleotide sequence is TGTGCCAGCAGCGCGGTGACCGAGTACCAAGAGACCCAGTACTTC. This sequence encodes CASSAVTEYQETQYF.